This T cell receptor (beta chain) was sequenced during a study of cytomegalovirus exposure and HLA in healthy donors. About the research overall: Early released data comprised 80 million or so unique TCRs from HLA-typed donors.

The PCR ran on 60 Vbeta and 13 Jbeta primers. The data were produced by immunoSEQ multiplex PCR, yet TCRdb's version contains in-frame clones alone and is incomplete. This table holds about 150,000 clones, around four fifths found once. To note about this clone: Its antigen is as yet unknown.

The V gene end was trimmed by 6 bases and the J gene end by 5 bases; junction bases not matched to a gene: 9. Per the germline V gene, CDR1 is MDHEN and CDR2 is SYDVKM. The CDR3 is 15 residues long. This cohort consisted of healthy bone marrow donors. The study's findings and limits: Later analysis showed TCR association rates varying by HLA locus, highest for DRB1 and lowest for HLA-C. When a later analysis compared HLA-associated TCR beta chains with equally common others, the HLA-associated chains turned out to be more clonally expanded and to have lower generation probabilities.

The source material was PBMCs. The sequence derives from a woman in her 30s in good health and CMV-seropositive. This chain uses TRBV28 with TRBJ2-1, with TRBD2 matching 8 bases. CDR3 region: CASRVGLAGNNEQFF. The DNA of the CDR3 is TGTGCCAGCAGGGTGGGCCTAGCGGGTAACAATGAGCAGTTCTTC.